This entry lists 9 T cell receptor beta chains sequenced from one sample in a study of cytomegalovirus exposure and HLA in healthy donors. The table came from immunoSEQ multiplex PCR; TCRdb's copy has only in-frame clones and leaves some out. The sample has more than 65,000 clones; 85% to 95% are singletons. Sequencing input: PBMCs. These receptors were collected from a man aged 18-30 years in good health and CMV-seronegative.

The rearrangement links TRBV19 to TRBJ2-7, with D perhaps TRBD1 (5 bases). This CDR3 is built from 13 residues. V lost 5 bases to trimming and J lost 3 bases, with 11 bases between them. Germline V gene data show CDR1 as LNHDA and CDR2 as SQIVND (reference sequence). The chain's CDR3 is CASSWAGFYEQYF. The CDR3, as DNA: TGTGCCAGTAGTTGGGCAGGGTTCTACGAGCAGTACTTC.

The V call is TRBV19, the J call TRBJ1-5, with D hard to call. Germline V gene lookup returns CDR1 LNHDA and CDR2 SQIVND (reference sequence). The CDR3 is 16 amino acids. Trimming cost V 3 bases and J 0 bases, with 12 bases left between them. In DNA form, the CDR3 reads TGTGCCAGTAGTATCTTCAGGCCAGATAGCAATCAGCCCCAGCATTTT. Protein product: CASSIFRPDSNQPQHF.

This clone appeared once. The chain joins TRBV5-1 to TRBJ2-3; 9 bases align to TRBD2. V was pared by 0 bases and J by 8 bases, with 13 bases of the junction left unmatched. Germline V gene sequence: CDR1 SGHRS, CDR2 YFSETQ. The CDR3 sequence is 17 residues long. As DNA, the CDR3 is TGCGCCAGCAGCTTGGCCGGAATAAGCGGGGGGCAAGGTACGCAGTATTTT. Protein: CASSLAGISGGQGTQYF. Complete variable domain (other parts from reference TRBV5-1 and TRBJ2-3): KAGVTQTPRYLIKTRGQQVTLSCSPISGHRSVSWYQQTPGQGLQFLFEYFSETQRNKGNFPGRFSGRQFSNSRSEMNVSTLELGDSALYLCASSLAGISGGQGTQYFGPGTRLTVL.

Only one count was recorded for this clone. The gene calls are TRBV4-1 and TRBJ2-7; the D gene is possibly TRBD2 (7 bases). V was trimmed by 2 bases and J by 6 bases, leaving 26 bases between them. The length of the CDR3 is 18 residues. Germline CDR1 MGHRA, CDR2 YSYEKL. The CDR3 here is CASSQPRSGGREGREQYF. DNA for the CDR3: TGCGCCAGCAGCCAACCAAGATCTGGGGGCAGGGAGGGACGCGAGCAGTACTTC.

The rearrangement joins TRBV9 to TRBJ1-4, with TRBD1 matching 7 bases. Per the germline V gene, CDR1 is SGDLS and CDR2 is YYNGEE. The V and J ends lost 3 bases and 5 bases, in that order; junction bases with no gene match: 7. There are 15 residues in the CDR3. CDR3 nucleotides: TGTGCCAGCAGCGAGACCCAGGGGGTCAATGAAAAACTGTTTTTT. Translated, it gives CASSETQGVNEKLFF.

The CDR3 nucleotides are TGTGCCAGCAGCCCTCGGACAGGGGCGGGCGCAGATACGCAGTATTTT. It encodes CASSPRTGAGADTQYF. The chain joins TRBV11-3 to TRBJ2-3; 9 bases align to TRBD1. The ends lost 5 bases at V and 4 bases at J; junction bases unmatched: 10. The CDR3 spans 16 residues. The V gene's germline CDR1 is SGHNT and CDR2 YENEEA.

The CDR3 nucleotides are TGCAGCGTCCTCCCCCAGGGGGAGACCCAGTACTTC. Translation gives CSVLPQGETQYF. The chain has TRBV29-1 and TRBJ2-5; tentatively, D is TRBD1 (6 bases). The CDR3 is made up of 12 amino acids. Trimming removed 6 bases at V and 5 bases at J, with 13 bases between. Germline assignment: CDR1 SQVTM and CDR2 ANQGSEA.

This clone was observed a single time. The CDR3 reads CASSPSPGGPYEQYF. CDR3 DNA sequence: TGTGCCAGCAGCCCCAGCCCCGGGGGGCCCTACGAGCAGTACTTC. The chain has TRBV14 and TRBJ2-7, with a possible D match to TRBD2 (7 bases). Germline V lookup: CDR1 SGHDN, CDR2 FVKESK. V lost 4 bases and J 2 bases, leaving 15 bases between the germline ends. The CDR3 consists of 15 residues.

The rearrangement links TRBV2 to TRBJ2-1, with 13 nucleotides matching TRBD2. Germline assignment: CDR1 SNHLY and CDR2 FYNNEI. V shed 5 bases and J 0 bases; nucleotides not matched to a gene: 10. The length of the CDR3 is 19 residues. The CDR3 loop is CASSQTSGRSRSSYNEQFF. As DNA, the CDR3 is TGTGCCAGCAGTCAGACTAGCGGGAGGTCCCGGAGCTCCTACAATGAGCAGTTCTTC. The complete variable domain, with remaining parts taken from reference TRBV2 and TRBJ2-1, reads EPEVTQTPSHQVTQMGQEVILRCVPISNHLYFYWYRQILGQKVEFLVSFYNNEISEKSEIFDDQFSVERPDGSNFTLKIRSTKLEDSAMYFCASSQTSGRSRSSYNEQFFGPGTRLTVL.